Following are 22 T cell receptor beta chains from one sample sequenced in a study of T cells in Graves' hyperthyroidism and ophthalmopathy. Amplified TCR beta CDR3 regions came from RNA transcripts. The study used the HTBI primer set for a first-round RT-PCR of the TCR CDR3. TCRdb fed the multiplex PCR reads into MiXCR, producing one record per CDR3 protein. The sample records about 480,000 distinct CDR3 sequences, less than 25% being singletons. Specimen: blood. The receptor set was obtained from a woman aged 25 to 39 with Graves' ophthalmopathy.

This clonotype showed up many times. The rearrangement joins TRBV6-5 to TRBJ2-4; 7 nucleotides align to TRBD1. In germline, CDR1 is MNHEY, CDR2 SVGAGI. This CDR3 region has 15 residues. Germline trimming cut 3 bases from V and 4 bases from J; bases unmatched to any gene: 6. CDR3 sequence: CASSYLGTVKNIQYF. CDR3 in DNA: TGTGCCAGCAGTTATTTGGGGACAGTTAAAAACATTCAGTACTTC.

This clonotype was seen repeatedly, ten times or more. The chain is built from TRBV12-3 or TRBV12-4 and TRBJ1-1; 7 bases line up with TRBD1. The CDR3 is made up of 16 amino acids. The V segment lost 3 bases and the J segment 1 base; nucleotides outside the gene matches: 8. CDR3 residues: CASSFAIGQENTEAFF. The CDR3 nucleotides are TGTGCCAGCAGTTTTGCCATTGGACAGGAGAACACTGAAGCTTTCTTT.

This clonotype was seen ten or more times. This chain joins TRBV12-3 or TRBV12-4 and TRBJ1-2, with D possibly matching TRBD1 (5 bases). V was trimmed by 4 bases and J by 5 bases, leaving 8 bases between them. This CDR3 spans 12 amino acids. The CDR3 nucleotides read TGTGCCAGCAGTTCCGACAGTTATGGCTACACCTTC. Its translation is CASSSDSYGYTF.

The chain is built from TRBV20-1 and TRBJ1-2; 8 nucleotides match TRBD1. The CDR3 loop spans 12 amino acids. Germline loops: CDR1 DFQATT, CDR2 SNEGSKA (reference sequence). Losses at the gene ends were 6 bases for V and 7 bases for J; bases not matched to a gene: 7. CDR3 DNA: TGCAGTGCCCCGACAGGGGACGGTGGCTACACCTTC. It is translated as CSAPTGDGGYTF.

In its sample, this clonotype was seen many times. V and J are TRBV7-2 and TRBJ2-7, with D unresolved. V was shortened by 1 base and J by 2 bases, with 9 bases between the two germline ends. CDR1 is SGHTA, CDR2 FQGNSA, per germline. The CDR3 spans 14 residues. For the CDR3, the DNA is TGTGCCAGCAGCTTAGTCGCCACGACCTACGAGCAGTACTTC. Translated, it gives CASSLVATTYEQYF.

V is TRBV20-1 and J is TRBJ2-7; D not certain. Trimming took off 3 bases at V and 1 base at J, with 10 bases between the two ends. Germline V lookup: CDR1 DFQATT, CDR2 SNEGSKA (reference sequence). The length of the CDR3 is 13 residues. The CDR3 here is CSARAGVSYEQYF. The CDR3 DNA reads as TGCAGTGCTAGGGCTGGGGTGTCCTACGAGCAGTACTTC.

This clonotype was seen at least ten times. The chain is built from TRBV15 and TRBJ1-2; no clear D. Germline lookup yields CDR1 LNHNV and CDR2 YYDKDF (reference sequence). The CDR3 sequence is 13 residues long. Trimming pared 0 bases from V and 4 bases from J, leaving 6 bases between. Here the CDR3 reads CATSRDMVYGYTF. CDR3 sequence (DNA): TGTGCCACCAGCAGAGATATGGTCTATGGCTACACCTTC.

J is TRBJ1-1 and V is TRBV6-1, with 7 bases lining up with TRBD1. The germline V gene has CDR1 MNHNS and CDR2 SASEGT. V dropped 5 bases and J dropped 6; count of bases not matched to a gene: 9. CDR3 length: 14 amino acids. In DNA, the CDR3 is TGTGCCAGCAGTCCCCGTACAGGGGTCGCTGAAGCTTTCTTT. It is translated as CASSPRTGVAEAFF.

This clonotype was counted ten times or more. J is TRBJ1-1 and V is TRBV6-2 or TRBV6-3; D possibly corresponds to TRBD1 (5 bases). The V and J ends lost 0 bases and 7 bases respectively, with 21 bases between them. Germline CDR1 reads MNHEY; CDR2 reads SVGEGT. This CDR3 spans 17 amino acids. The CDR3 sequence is CASSYSATWTTLHEAFF. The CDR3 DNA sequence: TGTGCCAGCAGTTACTCGGCCACCTGGACAACCCTCCATGAAGCTTTCTTT.

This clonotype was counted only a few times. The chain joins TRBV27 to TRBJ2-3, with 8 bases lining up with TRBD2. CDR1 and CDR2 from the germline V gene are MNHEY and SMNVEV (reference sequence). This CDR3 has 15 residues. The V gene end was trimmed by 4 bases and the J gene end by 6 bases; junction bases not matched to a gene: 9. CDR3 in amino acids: CASSSVGGGLDTQYF. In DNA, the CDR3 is TGTGCCAGCAGTTCTGTCGGCGGGGGGCTTGATACGCAGTATTTT.

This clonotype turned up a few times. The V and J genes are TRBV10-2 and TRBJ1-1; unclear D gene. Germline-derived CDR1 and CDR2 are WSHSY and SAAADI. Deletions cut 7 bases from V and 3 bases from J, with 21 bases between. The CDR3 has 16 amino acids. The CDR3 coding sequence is TGCGCCAGCACCTGGACCCAAAGTAACGGGGACACTGAAGCTTTCTTT. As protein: CASTWTQSNGDTEAFF.

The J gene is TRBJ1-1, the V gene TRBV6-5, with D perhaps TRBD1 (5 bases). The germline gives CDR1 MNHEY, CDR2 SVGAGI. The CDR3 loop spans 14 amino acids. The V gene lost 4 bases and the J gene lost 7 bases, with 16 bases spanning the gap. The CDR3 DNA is TGTGCCAGCAGTTTAACGTTTGGCGGGGGTGAAGCTTTCTTT. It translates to CASSLTFGGGEAFF.

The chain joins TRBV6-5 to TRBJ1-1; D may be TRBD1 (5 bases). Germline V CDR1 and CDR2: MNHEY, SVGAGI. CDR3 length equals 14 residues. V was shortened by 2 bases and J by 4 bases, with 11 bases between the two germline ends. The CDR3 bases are TGTGCCAGCAGTTACGAGGGGCGGATCACTGAAGCTTTCTTT. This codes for CASSYEGRITEAFF.

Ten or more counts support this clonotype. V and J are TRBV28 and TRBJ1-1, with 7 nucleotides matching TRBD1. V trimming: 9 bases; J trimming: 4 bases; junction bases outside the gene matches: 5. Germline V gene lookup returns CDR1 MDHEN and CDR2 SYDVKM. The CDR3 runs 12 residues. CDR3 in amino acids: CASMTGSTEAFF. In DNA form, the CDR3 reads TGTGCCAGTATGACAGGGTCCACTGAAGCTTTCTTT. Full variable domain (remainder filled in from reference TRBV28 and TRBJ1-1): DVKVTQSSRYLVKRTGEKVFLECVQDMDHENMFWYRQDPGLGLRLIYFSYDVKMKEKGDIPEGYSVSREKKERFSLILESASTNQTSMYLCASMTGSTEAFFGQGTRLTVV.

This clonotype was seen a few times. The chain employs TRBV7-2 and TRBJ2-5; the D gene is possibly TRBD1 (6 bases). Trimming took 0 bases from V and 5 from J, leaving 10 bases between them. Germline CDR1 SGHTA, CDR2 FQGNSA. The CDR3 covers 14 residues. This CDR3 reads CASSLAGAGETQYF. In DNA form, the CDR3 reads TGTGCCAGCAGCTTAGCGGGGGCCGGGGAGACCCAGTACTTC.

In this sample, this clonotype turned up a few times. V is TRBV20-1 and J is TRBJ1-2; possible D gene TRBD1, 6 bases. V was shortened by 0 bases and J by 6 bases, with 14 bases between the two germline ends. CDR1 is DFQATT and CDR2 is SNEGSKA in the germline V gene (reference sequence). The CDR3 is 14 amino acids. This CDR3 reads CSARDRGAKDGYTF. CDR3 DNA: TGCAGTGCTAGAGATCGGGGGGCAAAGGATGGCTACACCTTC.

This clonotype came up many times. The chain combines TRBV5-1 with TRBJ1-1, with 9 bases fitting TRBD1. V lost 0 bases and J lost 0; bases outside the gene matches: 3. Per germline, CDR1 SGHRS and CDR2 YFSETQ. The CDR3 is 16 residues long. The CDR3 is CASSLGRDRVNTEAFF. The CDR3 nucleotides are TGCGCCAGCAGCTTGGGCCGGGACAGGGTGAACACTGAAGCTTTCTTT.

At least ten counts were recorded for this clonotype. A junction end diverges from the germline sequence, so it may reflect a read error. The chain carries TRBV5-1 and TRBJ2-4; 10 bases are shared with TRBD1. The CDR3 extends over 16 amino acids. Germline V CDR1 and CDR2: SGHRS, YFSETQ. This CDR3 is CASSQARQGAKNIKYF. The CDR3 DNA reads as TGCGCCAGCAGCCAAGCCCGACAGGGGGCCAAAAACATTAAGTACTTC.

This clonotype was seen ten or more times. CDR3: CSVSLWNTEAFF. The DNA for the CDR3 is TGCAGCGTTTCATTGTGGAACACTGAAGCTTTCTTT. The rearrangement uses TRBV29-1 and TRBJ1-1; D is unresolved. This CDR3 has 12 amino acids. Germline lookup yields CDR1 SQVTM and CDR2 ANQGSEA. V lost 5 bases, J lost 1 base, and 8 bases lay in between.

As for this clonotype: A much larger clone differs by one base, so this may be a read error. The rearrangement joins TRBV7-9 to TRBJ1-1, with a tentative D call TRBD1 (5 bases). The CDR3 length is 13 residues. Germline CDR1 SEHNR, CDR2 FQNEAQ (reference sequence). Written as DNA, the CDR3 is TGTGTCAGCAGTCCGAACAGGTACACTGAAGCTTTCTTT. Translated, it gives CVSSPNRYTEAFF. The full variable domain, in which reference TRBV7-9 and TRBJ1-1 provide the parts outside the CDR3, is DTGVSQNPRHKITKRGQNVTFRCDPISEHNRLYWYRQTLGQGPEFLTYFQNEAQLEKSRLLSDRFSAERPKGSFSTLEIQRTEQGDSAMYLCVSSPNRYTEAFFGQGTRLTVV.

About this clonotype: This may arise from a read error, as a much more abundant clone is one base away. The CDR3 sequence: CAWSIRPDTGELFF. CDR3 DNA: TGTGCCTGGAGTATACGGCCGGACACCGGGGAGCTGTTTTTT. V usage is TRBV30 and J usage is TRBJ2-2, with D hard to call. Germline CDR1 and CDR2: GTSNPN and SVGIG (reference sequence). V lost 2 bases and J 3 bases, leaving 10 bases between the germline ends. The CDR3 spans 14 residues.

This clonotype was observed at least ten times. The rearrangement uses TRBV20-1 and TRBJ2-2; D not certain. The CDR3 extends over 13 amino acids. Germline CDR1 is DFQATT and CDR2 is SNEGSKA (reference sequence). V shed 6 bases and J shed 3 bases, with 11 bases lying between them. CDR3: CSARHTYTGELFF. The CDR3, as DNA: TGCAGTGCCAGACATACCTACACCGGGGAGCTGTTTTTT.